This T cell receptor (beta chain) was sequenced in a study of blood T cell repertoires in COVID-19. Looked up from germline, CDR1 is MGHRA and CDR2 is YSYEKL. V dropped 8 bases and J dropped 0 bases, with 20 bases sitting between them. The CDR3 extends over 18 amino acids. The method was immunoSEQ multiplex PCR; TCRdb's version includes in-frame clones alone and lacks a portion of them. The table lists fewer than 350,000 clones, around 88% of them singletons. The chain combines TRBV4-1 with TRBJ2-6, with D maybe TRBD1 (5 bases). The clonotype was recovered from a woman between 35 and 50 years old who had recovered from COVID-19. Specimen: PBMCs or T cells enriched from blood (not recorded which). As DNA, the CDR3 is TGCGCCAGCGCCAAGGGGTTGGCAGGGTACTCTGGGGCCAACGTCCTGACTTTC. Residues: CASAKGLAGYSGANVLTF.